One T cell receptor beta chain is described in this entry. What antigen it recognizes has not been identified. Base qualities are missing; no much larger clone stands one base away. The sample is drawn from a study of blood T cell repertoires in COVID-19 (dated by TCRdb to about 2020). With respect to the entire study: Collaborator samples came from the United States, Italy and Spain and covered acute and convalescent phases of COVID-19. The prospective study material was composed of cDNA or gDNA derived from T cells, B-cell-depleted T cells, or PBMCs. Subjects who had been exposed to COVID-19, were actively infected with it, or had recovered from it provided the deeply sampled blood TCRbeta repertoires that made up the dataset. A freely available public database, intended as a resource for researchers studying the immune response to SARS-CoV-2, is where the repertoires were released. Samples were obtained from the ongoing ImmuneRACE study (first 160 participants) and from over a thousand subjects provided by 6 global collaborators. A de-identified subject ID, COVID-19 status, age in years and sex were almost always included in the sample metadata. Where available, HLA class I and class II types were obtained from metadata supplied by the sample provider rather than from assay-based typing. Overall study outcomes, separate from this receptor: How much clinical and demographic metadata was included differed by source and by participant, and the metadata was provided uncurated.

TCRbeta CDR3 regions were amplified from genomic DNA using the immunoSEQ Assay, a bias-controlled multiplex PCR. The published analysis was carried out like this. The number of nucleated cells in each sample was estimated from the amplification of reference gene primers within the assay. Sequence reads were collapsed and filtered to measure the absolute abundance of every unique TCRbeta CDR3 rearrangement. For each sample, productive Simpson clonality was calculated as the square root of Simpson's diversity index across productive rearrangements. TCRdb obtained this table from immuneACCESS and retained in-frame rearrangements with V and J assigned. These tables miss some clones; where compared with another copy, unresolved V genes account for less than half of the shortfall, and the remainder is unexplained. Clonal size and the V and J genes are those of that table, whereas D and trimming came from the DNA. This sample holds some 260,000 clones; roughly 87% were observed only once. The top ten clonotypes cover just under 6.5% of the sample.

Participants in the prospective study were aged roughly 18 to 95 years, lived in 24 United States geographic areas, and enrolled through a virtual design. Cohort assignment in the prospective study relied on participant-reported clinical history from a screening survey and a study questionnaire. In the prospective study, whole blood, serum and a nasopharyngeal or oropharyngeal swab were collected from each participant by mobile phlebotomists. Additional blood draws and questionnaires over an approximately two-month period could optionally be provided by prospective study participants. Before DNA extraction, blood samples from the prospective study were shipped at room temperature or frozen. Trimming at the junction amounts to 3 bases on V and 0 bases on J, and the germline ends lie 10 bases apart. The cysteine opens and the phenylalanine closes a CDR3 of 16 amino acids. This entry keeps only the CDR3 DNA: 48 bases, framed from base 1. In the germline V gene, CDR1 corresponds to SGHRS and CDR2 to YFSETQ.

Recombination joined TRBV5-1 with TRBJ1-6; no confident D gene assignment can be made. Sequencing was carried out using PBMCs or T cells enriched from blood (not recorded which). The TCR comes from a woman in her twenties or thirties with acute COVID-19. The CDR3 protein sequence reads: CASSSRGSSYNSPLHF. The sequenced DNA: TGCGCCAGCAGCTCGCGGGGTAGCTCCTATAATTCACCCCTCCACTTT.